This T cell receptor beta chain was recovered during a study of blood T cells in healthy people across ages (dated by TCRdb to between 2014 and 2017). Context from the whole study: In model experiments, template switching captured roughly one uniquely barcoded TCR beta cDNA molecule for every two T cells. To avoid experimental bias, donors of different ages were distributed randomly across sequencing lanes. To track age-related changes in TCR beta repertoire diversity, the study relied on deep sequencing normalized with unique cDNA molecular identifiers. The study analyzed two additional independent replicas of 1 million unique cDNA reads from the same blood draw for two donors, one aged 18 to 30 and one aged 80 or older. The donors were divided into four age groups: young (average around 15 years), middle-aged (about 40), aged (approximately 62) and long-lived (nearly 85).

The receptor library was made with 5' RACE. The data were produced on an Illumina HiSeq 2500. A second PCR of about 7 to 12 cycles was performed with a sample-barcoded 5' primer and a J-beta primer mix. A unique molecular identifier was introduced onto each TCR beta cDNA molecule by a template-switch 5' adaptor carrying 12 random nucleotides. Each sample yielded at least 2.5 million CDR3-containing paired-end reads. First-strand cDNA synthesis was performed from all RNA using the Mint cDNA synthesis kit, with priming by a TRBC-specific oligonucleotide. All cDNA was treated with uracil-DNA glycosylase and then went through a first 18-cycle PCR with the universal primers M1SS and BC2_uni_R. In the paper's pipeline: For normalization, 1 million high-quality reads, each with a distinct molecular identifier, were randomly selected from each sample. Reads sharing molecular identifiers were discarded rather than binned into consensus sequences. MiTCR, set to a Q25 quality threshold and the strictest error-elimination algorithm, was used for CDR3 identification, clonotype clustering and error correction. Lower-bound total TCR beta diversity was estimated with a nonparametric unseen species model using Euler transformation. The raw public data were reprocessed by TCRdb itself: fastp quality trimming at Q25, MiXCR clonotype calling, in-frame beta chains only. Each entry merges the rows of one CDR3 protein and shows their most common DNA and genes. For this entry, the V and J calls and clone size follow TCRdb and not the study's own pipeline. The sample table contains 1.5 million to 2 million distinct CDR3 sequences; only one count was recorded for about 31% of them. The ten largest clones take up approximately 10% of the sample.

Study-wide findings and limitations: Since profiling was done on bulk unsorted PBMCs, naive and antigen-experienced compartments could not be conclusively compared. Observed TCR beta diversity correlated strongly with the percentage of naive T cells measured by flow cytometry. Observed TCR beta diversity per million T cells fell roughly linearly with age, and a significant reduction was already apparent by age roughly 40. Donor CMV infection status was unknown, potentially confounding age-related changes in expanded clonotypes. The long-lived group showed more naive CD4+ T cells, fewer expanded clones and increased TCR diversity than the aged group, suggesting age selection. Total diversity estimates from one million sequenced T cells were considered lower bounds and underestimates.

Relative to germline, V is 5 bases shorter and J is 1 base shorter, with 16 bases between their ends. Per the germline V gene, SNHLY is the CDR1 and FYNNEI is the CDR2. The cysteine opens and the phenylalanine closes a CDR3 of 16 amino acids. Of the read, only the CDR3 DNA is kept; its 48 bases are in frame from base 1. The roughly 39 donors, aged about 6 to 100 years, were systemically healthy Caucasian individuals from Russia. Each donor gave ten milliliters of peripheral blood, collected into EDTA-treated Vacutainer tubes. PBMCs were isolated by Ficoll-Paque density-gradient centrifugation, with at least 6 million obtained per sample. Total RNA was extracted from PBMCs with Trizol reagent, with at least 6 micrograms obtained per sample. For every donor, an aliquot of PBMCs went through flow cytometry to measure the percentages of naive CD45RAhigh/CD27high T cells. Details on this clonotype: The antigen it binds to is not known. No much larger clone is present one base from it, and per-base qualities are unavailable.

Sequencing was carried out using blood. This TCR came from a woman between 25 and 40 years old in good health. This receptor chain uses TRBV2 and TRBJ2-3, with an unclear D gene assignment. The CDR3: CASSPDWLPGTDTQYF. In nucleotides, the sequence is TGTGCCAGCAGTCCAGACTGGCTCCCCGGCACAGATACGCAGTATTTT.